The rows below give T cell receptor beta chains drawn from one sample of a study of shared clonotypes between healthy human individuals. This table comes from immunoSEQ multiplex PCR, and its TCRdb copy is limited to in-frame clones, with some not included. The sample has millions of clones, about 95% seen once; the top ten hold under 0.15%. Sequenced: naive CD4+ T cells sorted from blood. The receptors come from a man in his late teens or twenties in good health. Both conserved end residues are part of each CDR3. A D gene is named only where the DNA matches it firmly. Some rows have no size entry. The others give once, few or many, or a class for an expanded clone.

size,J,V,D,CDR3,DNA
NA,TRBJ2-1,TRBV19,NA,CASSTWGNEQFF,TGTGCCAGTAGTACTTGGGGAAATGAGCAGTTCTTC
NA,TRBJ2-1,TRBV5-1,NA,CASRLEGPLIF,TGCGCCAGCAGGCTCGAGGGACCCCTCATCTTC
NA,TRBJ1-1,TRBV5-1,NA,CASSSTSLNTEAFF,TGCGCCAGCAGCTCAACCAGCTTGAACACTGAAGCTTTCTTT
NA,TRBJ1-3,TRBV30,NA,CAWSGGAIMSSGNTIYF,TGTGCCTGGAGTGGAGGGGCCATCATGAGCTCTGGAAACACCATATATTTT
NA,TRBJ2-1,TRBV7-2,TRBD2,CASSRSGRSYNEQFF,TGTGCCAGCAGTCGTAGCGGGAGGTCCTACAATGAGCAGTTCTTC
NA,TRBJ2-1,TRBV18,TRBD2,CASSPLITSGVYNEQFF,TGTGCCAGCTCACCATTAATCACTAGCGGGGTTTACAATGAGCAGTTCTTC
once,TRBJ2-1,TRBV6-5,TRBD1,CASSFQGAKQFF,TGTGCCAGCAGTTTCCAGGGGGCGAAGCAGTTCTTC
NA,TRBJ1-1,TRBV27,TRBD1,CASSLSRQGAEAFF,TGTGCCAGCAGTTTATCTAGACAGGGAGCTGAAGCTTTCTTT
NA,TRBJ1-1,TRBV6-5,NA,CASWRLDEAFF,TGTGCCAGCTGGAGGTTGGATGAAGCTTTCTTT
NA,TRBJ1-2,TRBV25-1,NA,CASSDNSYGYTF,TGTGCCAGCAGTGACAACAGCTATGGCTACACCTTC
NA,TRBJ1-1,TRBV5-4,NA,CASSPWGGMNTEAFF,TGTGCCAGCAGCCCATGGGGGGGGATGAACACTGAAGCTTTCTTT
NA,TRBJ2-2,TRBV18,TRBD2,CASSPGDYSAGELFF,TGTGCCAGCTCACCAGGGGACTATAGCGCCGGGGAGCTGTTTTTT
NA,TRBJ2-7,TRBV10-2,NA,CASSDRRGGSYEQYF,TGCGCCAGCAGTGATCGGAGGGGCGGCTCCTACGAGCAGTACTTC
NA,TRBJ2-7,TRBV10-3,NA,CAVGDSYEQYF,TGTGCCGTAGGGGATTCCTACGAGCAGTACTTC
once,TRBJ2-1,TRBV9,NA,CASSVGTYNEQFF,TGTGCCAGCAGCGTAGGGACTTACAATGAGCAGTTCTTC
NA,TRBJ2-7,TRBV29-1,TRBD2,CSVSGVHEQYF,TGCAGCGTAAGCGGGGTCCACGAGCAGTACTTC
NA,TRBJ2-2,TRBV25-1,NA,CASSAPSGASNTGELFF,TGTGCCAGCAGTGCACCGTCGGGGGCGTCGAACACCGGGGAGCTGTTTTTT
NA,TRBJ2-2,TRBV7-2,TRBD2,CASSLVLAVNTGELFF,TGTGCCAGCAGCTTAGTCCTAGCGGTGAACACCGGGGAGCTGTTTTTT
once,TRBJ1-2,TRBV5-1,NA,CASSIEWGSDGYTF,TGCGCCAGCAGCATAGAGTGGGGTTCGGATGGCTACACCTTC
NA,TRBJ2-7,TRBV15,TRBD2,CATSRDPGGGYEQYF,TGTGCCACCAGCAGAGACCCGGGGGGAGGCTACGAGCAGTACTTC
NA,TRBJ1-2,TRBV27,NA,CASSFQGRNFPGYTF,TGTGCCAGCAGTTTTCAGGGACGAAACTTTCCTGGCTACACCTTC
NA,TRBJ2-7,TRBV6-5,NA,CASSYEQAALKYF,TGTGCCAGCAGTTACGAACAGGCCGCCCTTAAGTACTTC
NA,TRBJ2-7,TRBV7-2,NA,CASSETQYEQYF,TGTGCCAGCAGCGAAACACAGTACGAGCAGTACTTC
NA,TRBJ2-6,TRBV7-8,NA,CASSSRASLGDVLTF,TGTGCCAGCAGTTCAAGGGCCTCCCTGGGTGACGTCCTGACTTTC
NA,TRBJ2-5,TRBV5-1,TRBD1,CASSRWTGSKETQYF,TGCGCCAGCAGCCGATGGACAGGGAGTAAAGAGACCCAGTACTTC
NA,TRBJ2-7,TRBV5-1,NA,CASSQGGPQEQYF,TGCGCCAGCAGCCAAGGAGGGCCCCAAGAGCAGTACTTC
NA,TRBJ2-7,TRBV28,NA,CASTLGGGYEQYF,TGTGCCAGCACCCTAGGGGGGGGGTACGAGCAGTACTTC
few,TRBJ2-3,TRBV7-2,TRBD2,CASSRTSRGGEDTQYF,TGTGCCAGCAGCCGGACTAGCAGGGGAGGTGAAGATACGCAGTATTTT
NA,TRBJ1-3,TRBV28,TRBD1,CASSLSLQGAGNTIYF,TGTGCCAGCAGTTTGTCATTACAGGGGGCTGGAAACACCATATATTTT
NA,TRBJ1-2,TRBV28,TRBD1,CASKFRDRGPNYGYTF,TGTGCCAGTAAATTCCGGGACAGGGGGCCCAACTATGGCTACACCTTC
many,TRBJ1-5,TRBV28,NA,CASSLWSVYSNQPQHF,TGTGCCAGCAGTTTATGGTCAGTTTATAGCAATCAGCCCCAGCATTTT
NA,TRBJ2-3,TRBV7-9,TRBD1,CASSSRRGQGADTQYF,TGTGCCAGCAGCTCCCGAAGGGGACAGGGGGCAGATACGCAGTATTTT
NA,TRBJ2-2,TRBV7-9,NA,CASSFPLFANTGELFF,TGTGCCAGCAGCTTTCCCCTGTTCGCGAACACCGGGGAGCTGTTTTTT
few,TRBJ1-5,TRBV4-1,TRBD1,CASSPQGQNQPQHF,TGCGCCAGCAGCCCACAGGGGCAAAATCAGCCCCAGCATTTT
NA,TRBJ2-7,TRBV7-2,TRBD2,CASSAEVAGGPYEQYF,TGTGCCAGCAGCGCGGAAGTAGCGGGAGGGCCTTACGAGCAGTACTTC
NA,TRBJ2-3,TRBV25-1,TRBD1,CASSPSDRATDTQYF,TGTGCCAGCAGTCCATCGGACAGGGCCACAGATACGCAGTATTTT
NA,TRBJ2-7,TRBV10-3,NA,CAIWDGGFYEQYF,TGTGCCATCTGGGACGGAGGGTTCTACGAGCAGTACTTC
NA,TRBJ1-1,TRBV27,NA,CASSLSYQSTEAFF,TGTGCCAGCAGTTTAAGTTACCAAAGCACTGAAGCTTTCTTT
NA,TRBJ2-3,TRBV19,NA,CASSITLLGERTDTQYF,TGTGCCAGTAGTATCACCCTATTAGGCGAGCGCACAGATACGCAGTATTTT
NA,TRBJ1-6,TRBV5-1,NA,CASSLGQPQKGSPLHF,TGCGCCAGCAGCCTTGGACAGCCCCAGAAGGGATCACCCCTCCACTTT
NA,TRBJ2-3,TRBV7-9,NA,CASSLFEGTDTQYF,TGTGCCAGCAGCTTATTCGAGGGGACAGATACGCAGTATTTT
NA,TRBJ1-4,TRBV30,NA,CAWSEAALSEKLFF,TGTGCCTGGAGTGAAGCCGCTTTGAGTGAAAAACTGTTTTTT
NA,TRBJ2-3,TRBV28,NA,CASSFRGTGDTQYF,TGTGCCAGCAGTTTCCGCGGAACTGGAGATACGCAGTATTTT
NA,TRBJ1-2,TRBV5-6,NA,CASSLFGGGGYGYTF,TGTGCCAGCAGCTTGTTTGGTGGTGGTGGTTATGGCTACACCTTC
NA,TRBJ2-7,TRBV21-1,NA,CASSLSLESVQYF,TGTGCCAGCAGCCTTAGCCTTGAAAGCGTGCAGTACTTC
once,TRBJ2-7,TRBV7-8,NA,CASSFTLQSGEQYF,TGTGCCAGCAGCTTCACCTTGCAGTCGGGGGAGCAGTACTTC
NA,TRBJ1-5,TRBV5-4,NA,CASSLRGRVIQPQHF,TGTGCCAGCAGTCTCCGGGGCAGGGTGATTCAGCCCCAGCATTTT
NA,TRBJ2-5,TRBV11-2,NA,CASSRRETQYF,TGTGCCAGCAGCCGCCGGGAGACCCAGTACTTC
NA,TRBJ2-2,TRBV5-6,NA,CASSWAERVNTGELFF,TGTGCCAGCAGCTGGGCCGAGCGGGTGAACACCGGGGAGCTGTTTTTT
NA,TRBJ2-2,TRBV7-9,NA,CANNEEGKNTGELFF,TGTGCCAACAACGAGGAGGGAAAAAACACCGGGGAGCTGTTTTTT